These 3 T cell receptor beta chains were sequenced from one sample in a study of breast tumors, draining lymph nodes, adjacent tissues. TCRdb analysed the multiplex PCR reads with MiXCR anew, one entry per CDR3 protein. The sample records under 250,000 distinct CDR3 sequences, approximately 29% being singletons. Samples came from axillary lymph nodes draining the breast cancer. Source material: axillary lymph node tissue. Receptors were obtained from a female donor with breast cancer. Some clones in this sample may be carry-over from other donors' samples.

The chain uses TRBV5-5 and TRBJ1-2; D is possibly TRBD1 (6 bases). The CDR3 contains 17 residues. CDR1 and CDR2 (germline): SGHKS, YYEKEE (reference sequence). With 0 bases removed from V and 2 bases from J, the gap between germline ends came to 17 bases. CDR3 residues: CASSLGIGTQKNYGYTF. The CDR3 nucleotides read TGTGCCAGCAGCTTGGGGATCGGGACACAAAAAAACTATGGCTACACCTTC.

The chain employs TRBV5-6 and TRBJ2-5, with D possibly TRBD2 on 6 matching bases. V lost 2 bases, J lost 5 bases, and 16 bases lay in between. Germline V gives CDR1 SGHDT, CDR2 YYEEEE. The CDR3 has 15 amino acids. CDR3 loop: CASSFGGTRQETQYF. The CDR3 DNA is TGTGCCAGCAGCTTCGGGGGTACTAGACAGGAGACCCAGTACTTC.

This chain links TRBV7-9 with TRBJ2-2; D is unclear. CDR1 SEHNR and CDR2 FQNEAQ come from the germline V gene (reference sequence). Between the trimmed V and J ends, which lost 6 bases and 7 bases, there was a span of 6 bases. This CDR3 comprises 11 residues. The CDR3 nucleotides are TGTGCCAGCAGTCTCGTCGGGGAGCTGTTTTTT. As protein: CASSLVGELFF. Full variable domain (rest looked up from reference TRBV7-9 and TRBJ2-2): DTGVSQNPRHKITKRGQNVTFRCDPISEHNRLYWYRQTLGQGPEFLTYFQNEAQLEKSRLLSDRFSAERPKGSFSTLEIQRTEQGDSAMYLCASSLVGELFFGEGSRLTVL.